The 29 T cell receptor beta chains below come from one sample, sequenced in a study of cytomegalovirus exposure and HLA in healthy donors. The PCR ran on 60 Vbeta and 13 Jbeta primers. Sequencing was performed with immunoSEQ multiplex PCR; in TCRdb, only in-frame clones are kept and a portion is missing. Of about 160,000 clones in the sample, more than 80% are singletons; the top ten hold around 7.7%. Sequenced: PBMCs. The receptors shown here come from a woman aged 25 to 39 in good health and CMV-seropositive.

The V gene is TRBV28, the J gene TRBJ1-3; 10 bases line up with TRBD1. The V gene's germline CDR1 is MDHEN and CDR2 SYDVKM. Trimming removed 8 bases from V and 11 bases from J; junction bases left unmatched: 18. CDR3 length: 16 amino acids. DNA for the CDR3: TGTGCCAGCCTAAAGGCAGGGACAGGGGCCCGCCAACCCATATATTTT. Encoded protein: CASLKAGTGARQPIYF.

V gene TRBV27 combines with J gene TRBJ2-5, with a weak D call TRBD1 (7 bases). This CDR3 region has 13 residues. The V gene's germline CDR1 is MNHEY and CDR2 SMNVEV (reference sequence). V lost 6 bases to trimming and J lost 4 bases, with 12 bases between them. The CDR3 protein is CASRGQGGETQYF. The CDR3 DNA reads as TGTGCCAGCAGAGGTCAGGGGGGAGAGACCCAGTACTTC.

J is TRBJ2-7 and V is TRBV7-2; 10 nucleotides line up with TRBD2. The CDR3 extends over 16 amino acids. The trim removed 3 bases at V and 0 bases at J, leaving 5 bases unmatched. CDR1 is SGHTA, CDR2 FQGNSA, per germline. CDR3 sequence (DNA): TGTGCCAGCAGCTTGCTAGCGGGGGATAACTCCTACGAGCAGTACTTC. Residues: CASSLLAGDNSYEQYF.

This CDR3 reads CASSYSGLRYNEQFF. For the CDR3, the DNA is TGTGCCAGCAGTTACTCGGGACTTAGATACAATGAGCAGTTCTTC. The chain is built from TRBV6-6 and TRBJ2-1; D perhaps matches TRBD2 (6 bases). Trimming removed 0 bases from V and 4 bases from J, with 10 bases in between. This CDR3 is built from 15 residues. Germline V gene lookup returns CDR1 MNHNY and CDR2 SVGAGI (reference sequence).

The chain combines TRBV11-2 with TRBJ2-7, with no clear D. CDR1 is SGHAT and CDR2 is FQNNGV in the germline V gene. The ends were cut back, 1 base at V and 4 bases at J, with 5 bases in the middle. CDR3 length: 12 amino acids. CDR3 region: CASSLAQYEQYF. CDR3 DNA sequence: TGTGCCAGCAGCTTAGCCCAGTACGAGCAGTACTTC.

This clone was observed a few times. The J gene is TRBJ2-1, the V gene TRBV9; TRBD2 agrees at 8 bases. This CDR3 region has 15 residues. CDR1 and CDR2 (germline): SGDLS, YYNGEE. Unmatched junction bases numbered 10, after V lost 3 bases and J lost 8 bases. The CDR3 spells CASSEGVAGSHEQFF. The CDR3 nucleotides are TGTGCCAGCAGCGAGGGGGTAGCGGGGAGCCATGAGCAGTTCTTC.

This rearrangement joins TRBV7-9 to TRBJ1-5, with no clear D. The CDR3 totals 16 residues. The germline CDR1 and CDR2 sequences are SEHNR and FQNEAQ (reference sequence). Between the trimmed V and J ends, which lost 5 bases and 1 base, there was a span of 15 bases. This chain's CDR3 is CASSTSTVGSNQPQHF. The CDR3 region has the DNA TGTGCCAGCAGCACCAGCACCGTCGGGAGCAATCAGCCCCAGCATTTT.

Concerning this clone: A far bigger clonotype differs at one base, so this is likely a read error. V and J are TRBV25-1 and TRBJ2-1; 8 bases match TRBD1. Trimming cost V 4 bases and J 8 bases; bases outside gene matches: 13. Germline V gene data show CDR1 as MGHDK and CDR2 as SYGVNS. CDR3 length: 16 amino acids. DNA of the CDR3: TGTGCCAGCAGTGGCACGGAACAGGGGGTTTCATATGAGCAGTTCTTC. This gives the protein CASSGTEQGVSYEQFF.

The genes are TRBV6-5 and TRBJ1-1; TRBD1 matches at 9 bases. V shed 6 bases, J shed 3 bases, and the junction held 5 bases outside the gene matches. The germline CDR1 and CDR2 sequences are MNHEY and SVGAGI. The CDR3 has 14 amino acids. The CDR3 sequence: CASSWGTGHTEAFF. The CDR3 DNA sequence: TGTGCCAGCAGCTGGGGGACAGGGCACACTGAAGCTTTCTTT.

J is TRBJ1-2 and V is TRBV6-4, with D perhaps TRBD1 (6 bases). Germline CDR1 reads MRHNA; CDR2 reads SNTAGT. The CDR3 extends over 16 amino acids. The ends were cut back, 3 bases at V and 7 bases at J, with 21 bases in the middle. CDR3 in DNA: TGTGCCAGCAGTGAGACCTGGGGGGGCGCAGCCGGTGGCTACACCTTC. It codes for CASSETWGGAAGGYTF.

This clone appeared once. The gene calls are TRBV9 and TRBJ2-7; 9 nucleotides match TRBD2. Germline assignment: CDR1 SGDLS and CDR2 YYNGEE. V trimming: 0 bases; J trimming: 2 bases; junction bases outside the gene matches: 3. CDR3 size: 15 residues. The CDR3 DNA reads TGTGCCAGCAGCGTAGGGGCTAGCGGGGCCTACGAGCAGTACTTC. The encoded protein is CASSVGASGAYEQYF.

The chain links TRBV4-1 to TRBJ1-3; TRBD1 matches at 7 bases. With V trimmed by 3 bases and J by 1 base, 9 bases remained unmatched. In germline, CDR1 is MGHRA, CDR2 YSYEKL. This CDR3 is 17 amino acids long. DNA for the CDR3: TGCGCCAGCAGCCAGCTCGGCGGGGACAGATCTGGAAACACCATATATTTT. It encodes CASSQLGGDRSGNTIYF.

The chain has TRBV19 and TRBJ1-4, with 7 nucleotides matching TRBD1. Losses at the gene ends were 3 bases for V and 14 bases for J; bases not matched to a gene: 12. The CDR3 totals 14 residues. Looked up from germline, CDR1 is LNHDA and CDR2 is SQIVND (reference sequence). The CDR3, as DNA: TGTGCCAGTAGTATTATGAAGGGGGCAACCCCCCTGTTTTTT. Amino acid sequence: CASSIMKGATPLFF.

The gene calls are TRBV9 and TRBJ2-6, with 9 nucleotides matching TRBD1. V dropped 3 bases and J dropped 2; count of bases not matched to a gene: 9. Germline V gene lookup returns CDR1 SGDLS and CDR2 YYNGEE. This CDR3 is built from 18 residues. CDR3 in amino acids: CASSAWTGDYTGANVLTF. The CDR3 DNA is TGTGCCAGCAGCGCTTGGACAGGGGATTATACTGGGGCCAACGTCCTGACTTTC. Supplemented by reference TRBV9 and TRBJ2-6, the full variable domain reads DSGVTQTPKHLITATGQRVTLRCSPRSGDLSVYWYQQSLDQGLQFLIQYYNGEERAKGNILERFSAQQFPDLHSELNLSSLELGDSALYFCASSAWTGDYTGANVLTFGAGSRLTVL.

About this clone itself: The same CDR3 is also encoded by other DNA sequences in this sample. The chain carries TRBV2 and TRBJ2-3, with 9 positions matching TRBD2. This CDR3 comprises 14 residues. From germline, CDR1 is SNHLY and CDR2 FYNNEI. Germline trimming cut 6 bases from V and 7 bases from J; bases unmatched to any gene: 8. This CDR3 reads CASRTGLAGNTQYF. The CDR3 DNA sequence: TGTGCCAGCAGGACGGGGCTAGCGGGGAATACGCAGTATTTT.

The genes are TRBV5-1 and TRBJ1-5; 11 bases map to TRBD1. The CDR3 covers 14 residues. Trimming removed 4 bases from V and 7 bases from J; junction bases left unmatched: 4. Germline V gene data show CDR1 as SGHRS and CDR2 as YFSETQ. The CDR3 nucleotides read TGCGCCAGCAGCGGACAGGGGGCTAGGCAGCCCCAGCATTTT. Its translation is CASSGQGARQPQHF. Full variable domain (remainder filled in from reference TRBV5-1 and TRBJ1-5): KAGVTQTPRYLIKTRGQQVTLSCSPISGHRSVSWYQQTPGQGLQFLFEYFSETQRNKGNFPGRFSGRQFSNSRSEMNVSTLELGDSALYLCASSGQGARQPQHFGDGTRLSIL.

This clone was counted a single time. The same CDR3 can be traced to other DNA sequences in this sample. The rearrangement joins TRBV19 to TRBJ1-4; 8 positions agree with TRBD1. Trimming at V came to 7 bases and at J to 4 bases, leaving 2 bases not matched to a gene. Germline values: CDR1 LNHDA, CDR2 SQIVND (reference sequence). CDR3 size: 13 residues. The chain's CDR3 is CASKDRGNEKLFF. The CDR3 DNA sequence: TGTGCCAGTAAAGACAGGGGTAATGAAAAACTGTTTTTT. The full variable domain, rest sourced from reference TRBV19 and TRBJ1-4, is DGGITQSPKYLFRKEGQNVTLSCEQNLNHDAMYWYRQDPGQGLRLIYYSQIVNDFQKGDIAEGYSVSREKKESFPLTVTSAQKNPTAFYLCASKDRGNEKLFFGSGTQLSVL.

The genes are TRBV7-2 and TRBJ1-1; 11 bases match TRBD1. This CDR3 is built from 15 residues. Per germline, CDR1 SGHTA and CDR2 FQGNSA. With 2 bases clipped from V and 6 bases from J, the junction kept 5 bases outside the gene matches. CDR3 coding DNA: TGTGCCAGCAGCTTACTCGGACAGGGGGCTTCTGAAGCTTTCTTT. It encodes CASSLLGQGASEAFF.

The V call is TRBV7-9, the J call TRBJ1-2; D remains ambiguous. Germline CDR1 and CDR2: SEHNR and FQNEAQ (reference sequence). The CDR3 totals 12 residues. With 4 bases removed from V and 5 bases from J, the gap between germline ends came to 8 bases. The CDR3 region has the DNA TGTGCCAGCAGCTACCAAGAGTATGGCTACACCTTC. Translating it yields CASSYQEYGYTF.

This clone was counted a single time. At one end the junction does not follow the germline gene, possibly because of a read error. The chain combines TRBV5-1 with TRBJ2-1; TRBD2 agrees at 9 bases. The length of the CDR3 is 11 residues. Per germline, CDR1 SGHRS and CDR2 YFSETQ. The CDR3 DNA reads TGCGCCAGTGGGGCTAGCGGGGATCAGCTCTTC. Translation gives CASGASGDQLF.

This sequence joins TRBV6-5 and TRBJ1-6; TRBD1 might be the D (5 bases). This CDR3 has 13 amino acids. V shed 4 bases and J shed 10 bases, with 11 bases lying between them. Germline loops: CDR1 MNHEY, CDR2 SVGAGI. The CDR3 reads CASSSTGWSPLHF. The CDR3 coding sequence is TGTGCCAGCAGTTCTACAGGATGGTCACCCCTCCACTTT.

CDR3 nucleotides: TGTGCCAGCAGCTCGGGGGGGTTGGAGACCCAGTACTTC. This sequence encodes CASSSGGLETQYF. The rearrangement uses TRBV28 and TRBJ2-5, with TRBD2 matching 8 bases. Losses at the gene ends were 6 bases for V and 5 bases for J; bases not matched to a gene: 5. The germline V gene has CDR1 MDHEN and CDR2 SYDVKM. This CDR3 spans 13 amino acids.

CDR3 amino acids: CASSVYGGGSYEQYF. CDR3 nucleotides: TGTGCCAGCAGCGTATATGGGGGGGGGTCGTACGAGCAGTACTTC. The chain carries TRBV9 and TRBJ2-7; 7 nucleotides line up with TRBD2. J gave up 4 bases and V 1 base, and 8 bases lay outside the gene matches. The CDR3 totals 15 residues. Germline CDR1 is SGDLS and CDR2 is YYNGEE.

In its sample, this clone was seen once. The chain employs TRBV7-2 and TRBJ1-1; TRBD1 is a possible D gene (5 bases). CDR3 length: 13 residues. The germline V gene has CDR1 SGHTA and CDR2 FQGNSA. The V and J ends lost 5 bases and 0 bases respectively, with 7 bases between them. CDR3 DNA: TGTGCCAGCAGCCTGACAGTGAACACTGAAGCTTTCTTT. It encodes CASSLTVNTEAFF.

This sequence joins TRBV7-9 and TRBJ1-6; 8 bases match TRBD1. CDR1 is SEHNR and CDR2 is FQNEAQ in the germline V gene (reference sequence). This CDR3 is 18 amino acids long. J was trimmed by 2 bases and V by 4 bases; bases with no gene match: 10. The CDR3 DNA reads TGTGCCAGCAGCTCGGACAGGGCCCCTGAACCCTATAATTCACCCCTCCACTTT. Residues: CASSSDRAPEPYNSPLHF.

The chain is built from TRBV5-4 and TRBJ1-4; no definite D call. The ends were cut back, 4 bases at V and 4 bases at J, with 11 bases in the middle. The germline V gene has CDR1 SGHNT and CDR2 YYREEE (reference sequence). The CDR3 contains 14 residues. The CDR3 bases are TGTGCCAGCAGCAACGGGGTCAGTAATGAAAAACTGTTTTTT. Its translation: CASSNGVSNEKLFF.

This clone was picked up many times. The rearrangement links TRBV6-5 to TRBJ1-2; 7 bases map to TRBD1. The length of the CDR3 is 14 residues. CDR1 is MNHEY and CDR2 is SVGAGI in the germline V gene. V trimming: 5 bases; J trimming: 6 bases; junction bases outside the gene matches: 9. The CDR3 here is CASSTNTGADGYTF. The CDR3 nucleotides read TGTGCCAGCAGTACTAACACAGGGGCGGATGGCTACACCTTC.

Written as DNA, the CDR3 is TGTGCCAGCAGCCGACGGGGGGGGCCCAAAAACATTCAGTACTTC. Translating gives CASSRRGGPKNIQYF. The gene calls are TRBV7-9 and TRBJ2-4; 8 bases are shared with TRBD2. Germline CDR1 and CDR2: SEHNR and FQNEAQ (reference sequence). This CDR3 is built from 15 residues. J lost 2 bases, V lost 5 bases, and 5 bases had no gene match.

The chain combines TRBV19 with TRBJ2-5, with 11 bases identical to TRBD1. Germline V CDR1 and CDR2: LNHDA, SQIVND (reference sequence). The CDR3 totals 13 residues. Unmatched junction bases numbered 2, after V lost 6 bases and J lost 5 bases. The CDR3 DNA follows: TGTGCCAGTAGCAGGGACAGGGGGGAGACCCAGTACTTC. Protein: CASSRDRGETQYF.